One and the same sample provided the 22 T cell receptor beta chains below, sequenced in a study of blood T cell repertoires in COVID-19. Produced via immunoSEQ multiplex PCR; TCRdb's table is partial and in-frame only. The sample lists 270,000 or so clones, 85% to 90% occurring once. Specimen: PBMCs or T cells enriched from blood (not recorded which). Receptor source: a woman under 40 with acute COVID-19.

The chain carries TRBV4-1 and TRBJ1-3; D gene unclear. Germline values: CDR1 MGHRA, CDR2 YSYEKL. The CDR3 extends over 16 amino acids. Trimming stripped 1 base from V and 0 bases from J, with 10 bases between. CDR3 sequence reads: CASSQVEVTSGNTIYF. The CDR3 DNA reads as TGCGCCAGCAGCCAAGTCGAGGTGACCTCTGGAAACACCATATATTTT.

The V call is TRBV5-1, the J call TRBJ2-3; 14 bases are shared with TRBD2. This CDR3 spans 20 amino acids. The trim removed 4 bases at V and 0 bases at J, leaving 13 bases unmatched. The V gene's germline CDR1 is SGHRS and CDR2 YFSETQ. The DNA for the CDR3 is TGCGCCAGCAGCCCTCTCCCGGGACTAGCGGGAGCGGCGAGCACAGATACGCAGTATTTT. Translating gives CASSPLPGLAGAASTDTQYF.

The chain couples TRBV7-2 to TRBJ1-1, with D unclear. Germline V CDR1 and CDR2: SGHTA, FQGNSA. The CDR3 has 13 amino acids. Trimming removed 4 bases from V and 4 bases from J, with 10 bases in between. CDR3 coding DNA: TGTGCCAGCAGCTCAACAACCGCCACTGAAGCTTTCTTT. Its protein is CASSSTTATEAFF.

The chain recombines TRBV7-3 with TRBJ2-1; 7 bases map to TRBD1. The V gene's germline CDR1 is SGHTA and CDR2 FQGTGA. The J segment lost 7 bases and the V segment lost 3 bases, leaving 9 bases of the junction unmatched. This CDR3 is built from 15 residues. The CDR3 sequence is CASSFLDRAVNEQFF. DNA of the CDR3: TGTGCCAGCAGCTTCCTTGACAGGGCGGTAAATGAGCAGTTCTTC.

This chain links TRBV28 with TRBJ2-7; maybe TRBD1 (6 bases). Germline loops: CDR1 MDHEN, CDR2 SYDVKM. The CDR3 covers 15 residues. Trimming removed 6 bases at V and 4 bases at J, with 19 bases between. CDR3 protein: CASRARQAPSYEQYF. The CDR3 region has the DNA TGTGCCAGCAGGGCTCGACAGGCGCCCAGTTACGAGCAGTACTTC.

This chain connects TRBV18 to TRBJ2-1, with 9 bases fitting TRBD1. With V trimmed by 6 bases and J by 6 bases, 6 bases remained unmatched. This CDR3 comprises 14 residues. Germline assignment: CDR1 KGHSH and CDR2 LQKENI. CDR3 sequence (DNA): TGTGCCAGCTCTGGGGACAGGGAAGGCAATGAGCAGTTCTTC. Its protein is CASSGDREGNEQFF.

The V and J genes are TRBV7-2 and TRBJ2-1; 10 bases match TRBD1. This CDR3 is 17 amino acids long. The V gene end was trimmed by 0 bases and the J gene end by 3 bases; junction bases not matched to a gene: 5. Germline lookup yields CDR1 SGHTA and CDR2 FQGNSA. The CDR3 bases are TGTGCCAGCAGCTTAGCGCAAAGGACAGGGGGCTACAATGAGCAGTTCTTC. Translation gives CASSLAQRTGGYNEQFF.

This clone has a single count. The chain couples TRBV24-1 to TRBJ2-1; TRBD1 might be the D (6 bases). The CDR3 is 15 residues long. CDR1 is KGHDR and CDR2 is SFDVKD in the germline V gene. V dropped 2 bases and J dropped 3 bases, with 10 bases sitting between them. DNA for the CDR3: TGTGCCACCAGTGATTCGTGGGGGCTCTACAATGAGCAGTTCTTC. It is translated as CATSDSWGLYNEQFF.

The rearrangement uses TRBV5-1 and TRBJ1-3; unclear D gene. Trimming pared 0 bases from V and 3 bases from J, leaving 13 bases between. This CDR3 is built from 16 residues. Germline lookup yields CDR1 SGHRS and CDR2 YFSETQ. This CDR3 reads CASSLGYGENGNTIYF. For the CDR3, the DNA is TGCGCCAGCAGCTTGGGCTACGGGGAGAATGGAAACACCATATATTTT. The whole variable domain, remainder taken from reference TRBV5-1 and TRBJ1-3, is KAGVTQTPRYLIKTRGQQVTLSCSPISGHRSVSWYQQTPGQGLQFLFEYFSETQRNKGNFPGRFSGRQFSNSRSEMNVSTLELGDSALYLCASSLGYGENGNTIYFGEGSWLTVV.

The chain carries TRBV6-5 and TRBJ2-3; 7 bases are a match to TRBD1. Trimming took 5 bases from V and 5 from J; bases not matched to a gene: 7. The CDR3 sequence is 14 residues long. The germline gives CDR1 MNHEY, CDR2 SVGAGI. The CDR3: CASSKTGQRDTQYF. For the CDR3, the DNA is TGTGCCAGCAGTAAGACAGGGCAGAGAGATACGCAGTATTTT.

The chain employs TRBV19 and TRBJ1-3; D is possibly TRBD1 (5 bases). V lost 5 bases, J lost 2 bases, and 10 bases lay in between. This CDR3 contains 14 residues. The germline CDR1 and CDR2 sequences are LNHDA and SQIVND (reference sequence). DNA of the CDR3: TGTGCCAGTAGTGTCGGGGGACCTGGAAACACCATATATTTT. Translated, it gives CASSVGGPGNTIYF.

This chain uses TRBV29-1 with TRBJ2-1; 7 nucleotides line up with TRBD2. V was pared by 7 bases and J by 10 bases, with 10 bases of the junction left unmatched. In germline, CDR1 is SQVTM, CDR2 ANQGSEA. There are 12 residues in the CDR3. The CDR3 bases are TGCAGCGCACGTAGGTCGGGAGGAGAGCAGTTCTTC. Protein sequence: CSARRSGGEQFF.

V and J are TRBV6-5 and TRBJ2-1; 7 positions agree with TRBD1. Trimming at V came to 0 bases and at J to 8 bases, leaving 7 bases not matched to a gene. CDR1 is MNHEY and CDR2 is SVGAGI in the germline V gene. The CDR3 runs to 15 residues. In DNA form, the CDR3 reads TGTGCCAGCAGTTACTCGGGTATAGGGGGCCATGAGCAGTTCTTC. Protein: CASSYSGIGGHEQFF.

The chain couples TRBV27 to TRBJ1-2, with a tentative D call TRBD1 (5 bases). Per the germline V gene, CDR1 is MNHEY and CDR2 is SMNVEV (reference sequence). V dropped 2 bases and J dropped 4 bases, with 11 bases sitting between them. The CDR3 covers 14 residues. CDR3 DNA sequence: TGTGCCAGCAGTTTACGACACAGGAGCTATGGCTACACCTTC. It yields the protein CASSLRHRSYGYTF.

The J gene is TRBJ2-3, the V gene TRBV7-3; 9 bases align to TRBD2. Looked up from germline, CDR1 is SGHTA and CDR2 is FQGTGA. With 5 bases clipped from V and 2 bases from J, the junction kept 14 bases outside the gene matches. There are 18 residues in the CDR3. The CDR3 region has the DNA TGTGCCAGCAGCCCAAGCCTTGGCGGGAGGGCCATCACAGATACGCAGTATTTT. Translation gives CASSPSLGGRAITDTQYF.

The chain links TRBV19 to TRBJ2-2; TRBD2 might be the D (5 bases). V was trimmed by 2 bases and J by 0 bases, leaving 7 bases between them. CDR3 length: 15 residues. Germline V CDR1 and CDR2: LNHDA, SQIVND (reference sequence). CDR3 coding DNA: TGTGCCAGTAGTATAACACTAGCGAACACCGGGGAGCTGTTTTTT. It specifies CASSITLANTGELFF.

This clone was recorded a few times. The V gene is TRBV27, the J gene TRBJ2-7; D not resolved. The CDR3 sequence is 13 residues long. Germline assignment: CDR1 MNHEY and CDR2 SMNVEV (reference sequence). The V and J ends lost 3 bases and 6 bases respectively, with 12 bases between them. CDR3 nucleotide sequence: TGTGCCAGCAGTTTGAAACCGCTGAGCGAGCAGTACTTC. This translates into CASSLKPLSEQYF.

The rearrangement uses TRBV10-2 and TRBJ2-3, with TRBD2 identical over 10 bases. The CDR3 loop spans 18 amino acids. CDR1 is WSHSY and CDR2 is SAAADI in the germline V gene. V lost 8 bases and J lost 3; bases outside the gene matches: 17. The CDR3 nucleotides read TGCGCCAGCGGTCGTCTAAGCGGGAGGGCCTCGAGGACAGATACGCAGTATTTT. It encodes CASGRLSGRASRTDTQYF.

This chain uses TRBV11-1 with TRBJ2-1; D is ambiguous. Germline values: CDR1 SGHAT, CDR2 FQDESV (reference sequence). The CDR3 length is 13 residues. Trimming shortened V by 4 bases and J by 4 bases, and 8 bases separated the two germline ends. CDR3 DNA sequence: TGTGCCAGCAGCTCACCCAGTTACAATGAGCAGTTCTTC. This codes for CASSSPSYNEQFF.

V is TRBV9 and J is TRBJ2-1; 10 positions match TRBD2. This CDR3 contains 17 residues. Germline CDR1 SGDLS, CDR2 YYNGEE. V trimming: 0 bases; J trimming: 2 bases; junction bases outside the gene matches: 5. CDR3 protein: CASSVVGLAIPYNEQFF. CDR3 DNA sequence: TGTGCCAGCAGCGTAGTGGGACTAGCGATCCCCTACAATGAGCAGTTCTTC.

Remarks on this clone: The sample contains more than one DNA sequence encoding this CDR3. This sequence joins TRBV7-2 and TRBJ2-7; 7 bases are shared with TRBD2. The CDR3 is made up of 14 amino acids. Looked up from germline, CDR1 is SGHTA and CDR2 is FQGNSA. The V segment lost 1 base and the J segment 0 bases; nucleotides outside the gene matches: 0. CDR3 protein: CASSLGGGSYEQYF. The CDR3 region has the DNA TGTGCCAGCAGCTTAGGCGGGGGCTCCTACGAGCAGTACTTC.

V usage is TRBV10-3 and J usage is TRBJ1-2; 8 nucleotides agree with TRBD1. There are 15 residues in the CDR3. V was clipped by 2 bases and J by 4 bases; unmatched bases: 6. Germline CDR1 and CDR2: ENHRY and SYGVKD. CDR3 sequence (DNA): TGTGCCATCAGTGAGGGAGGACAGGGAAGCTATGGCTACACCTTC. This translates into CAISEGGQGSYGYTF.